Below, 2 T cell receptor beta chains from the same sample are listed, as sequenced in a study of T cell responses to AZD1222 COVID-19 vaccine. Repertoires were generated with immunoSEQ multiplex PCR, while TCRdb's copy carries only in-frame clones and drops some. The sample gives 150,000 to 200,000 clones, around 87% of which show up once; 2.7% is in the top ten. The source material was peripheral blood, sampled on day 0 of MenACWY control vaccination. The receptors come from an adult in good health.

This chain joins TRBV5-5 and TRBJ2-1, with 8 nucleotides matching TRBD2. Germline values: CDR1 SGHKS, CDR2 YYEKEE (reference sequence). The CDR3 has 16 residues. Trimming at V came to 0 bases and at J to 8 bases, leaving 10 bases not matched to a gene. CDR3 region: CASSLVSSGIMDEQFF. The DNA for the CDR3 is TGTGCCAGCAGCTTGGTGAGTAGCGGGATTATGGATGAGCAGTTCTTC.

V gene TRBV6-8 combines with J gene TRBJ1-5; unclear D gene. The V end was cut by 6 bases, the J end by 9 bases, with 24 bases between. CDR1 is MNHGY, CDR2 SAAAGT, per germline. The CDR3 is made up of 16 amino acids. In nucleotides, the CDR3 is TGTGCCAGCAGCCCATCGGACTGCTTTAGGAGATGGCCCCAGCATTTT. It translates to CASSPSDCFRRWPQHF.